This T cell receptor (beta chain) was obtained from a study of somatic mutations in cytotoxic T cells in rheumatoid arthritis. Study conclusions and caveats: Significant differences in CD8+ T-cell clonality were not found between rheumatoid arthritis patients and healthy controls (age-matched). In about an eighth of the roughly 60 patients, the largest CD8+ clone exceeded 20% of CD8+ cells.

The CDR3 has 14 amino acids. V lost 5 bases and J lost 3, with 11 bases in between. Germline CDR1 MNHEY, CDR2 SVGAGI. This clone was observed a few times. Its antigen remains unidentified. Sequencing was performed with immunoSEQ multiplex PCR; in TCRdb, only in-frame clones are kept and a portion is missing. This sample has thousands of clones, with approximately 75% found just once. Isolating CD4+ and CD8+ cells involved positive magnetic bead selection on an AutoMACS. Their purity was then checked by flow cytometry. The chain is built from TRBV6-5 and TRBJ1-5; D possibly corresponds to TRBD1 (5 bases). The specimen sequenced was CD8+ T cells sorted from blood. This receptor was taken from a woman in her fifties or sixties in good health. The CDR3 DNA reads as TGTGCCAGCAGTACTTCAGGGAACAATCAGCCCCAGCATTTT. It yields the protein CASSTSGNNQPQHF.